The 21 T cell receptor beta chains below come from one sample, sequenced in a study of T-cell memory formation after mild COVID-19. TCRdb called the 5' RACE reads again in MiXCR, with one record for every CDR3 protein. The sample lists a few hundred thousand distinct CDR3 sequences; around 15% were seen once. The sequenced sample consisted of PBMCs or a T cell subset sorted from them (not recorded which). The receptors originated from a man between 18 and 35 years old who had mild COVID-19 (a few samples of this study predate the infection). Cell type and time point are not known.

The chain joins TRBV20-1 to TRBJ1-5; tentative D call: TRBD1 (6 bases). CDR3 size: 14 residues. Germline loops: CDR1 DFQATT, CDR2 SNEGSKA (reference sequence). Between the trimmed V and J ends, which lost 3 bases and 4 bases, there was a span of 13 bases. CDR3 DNA sequence: TGCAGTGCTAGGGGGAAGGGGGGGAATCAGCCCCAGCATTTT. Translation: CSARGKGGNQPQHF.

The V gene is TRBV18, the J gene TRBJ2-2, with 8 bases matching TRBD1. CDR1 KGHSH and CDR2 LQKENI come from the germline V gene. The trim removed 3 bases at V and 2 bases at J, leaving 5 bases unmatched. This CDR3 contains 16 residues. CDR3 loop: CASSPRQGSNTGELFF. Here the CDR3 DNA reads TGTGCCAGCTCACCCAGACAGGGGTCCAACACCGGGGAGCTGTTTTTT.

In this sample, this clonotype turned up a few times. The rearrangement joins TRBV11-2 to TRBJ2-3; a possible D gene is TRBD2 (6 bases). V was clipped by 1 base and J by 5 bases, with 13 bases between them. CDR1 SGHAT and CDR2 FQNNGV come from the germline V gene. This CDR3 region has 15 residues. CDR3 DNA sequence: TGTGCCAGCAGCTTAGTTGGTAGCGGAGGAGATACGCAGTATTTT. Amino acid sequence: CASSLVGSGGDTQYF.

The chain links TRBV12-5 to TRBJ2-3; possible D gene TRBD2, 6 bases. The CDR3 has 14 residues. Trimming shortened V by 3 bases and J by 4 bases, and 11 bases separated the two germline ends. Germline V gene sequence: CDR1 LGHNT, CDR2 FRNRAP. The CDR3 is CASGFLGGSDTQYF. The CDR3 nucleotides are TGTGCTAGTGGTTTTCTGGGAGGATCAGATACGCAGTATTTT. Supplemented by reference TRBV12-5 and TRBJ2-3, the full variable domain reads DARVTQTPRHKVTEMGQEVTMRCQPILGHNTVFWYRQTMMQGLELLAYFRNRAPLDDSGMPKDRFSAEMPDATLATLKIQPSEPRDSAVYFCASGFLGGSDTQYFGPGTRLTVL.

The chain employs TRBV4-1 and TRBJ1-1; TRBD1 aligns across 12 bases. Germline lookup yields CDR1 MGHRA and CDR2 YSYEKL. Trimming took 3 bases from V and 11 from J; bases not matched to a gene: 10. The CDR3 covers 15 residues. Here the CDR3 reads CASSQIPGQGAGAFF. In nucleotides, the CDR3 is TGCGCCAGCAGCCAGATCCCGGGACAGGGGGCTGGGGCTTTCTTT.

This clonotype was seen only a few times. V and J are TRBV7-2 and TRBJ1-2; 11 bases fit TRBD1. Germline V CDR1 and CDR2: SGHTA, FQGNSA. The length of the CDR3 is 14 residues. V shed 3 bases and J 6 bases; nucleotides not matched to a gene: 3. CDR3 amino acids: CASSFGQGAHGYTF. The CDR3 bases are TGTGCCAGCAGCTTTGGACAGGGGGCGCATGGCTACACCTTC.

This clonotype was counted ten times or more. This chain joins TRBV5-1 and TRBJ2-1, with TRBD1 matching 8 bases. The CDR3 length is 18 residues. Losses at the gene ends were 7 bases for V and 5 bases for J; bases not matched to a gene: 20. Germline loops: CDR1 SGHRS, CDR2 YFSETQ. This CDR3 reads CASSPEGSPGQVNNEQFF. The CDR3 DNA reads TGCGCCAGCTCCCCCGAGGGATCCCCGGGACAGGTGAACAATGAGCAGTTCTTC.

The V gene is TRBV14, the J gene TRBJ1-3; a weak D match, TRBD1 (6 bases). The CDR3 length is 15 residues. Germline V gene lookup returns CDR1 SGHDN and CDR2 FVKESK. The V end was cut by 4 bases, the J end by 0 bases, with 10 bases between. CDR3 bases: TGTGCCAGCAGCCCGGGACACAGCTCTGGAAACACCATATATTTT. It yields the protein CASSPGHSSGNTIYF. The variable domain in full, with the rest retrieved from reference TRBV14 and TRBJ1-3, is EAGVTQFPSHSVIEKGQTVTLRCDPISGHDNLYWYRRVMGKEIKFLLHFVKESKQDESGMPNNRFLAERTGGTYSTLKVQPAELEDSGVYFCASSPGHSSGNTIYFGEGSWLTVV.

This clonotype was seen repeatedly, ten times or more. The chain has TRBV18 and TRBJ2-5; no clear D. V was trimmed by 3 bases and J by 2 bases, leaving 7 bases between them. The germline gives CDR1 KGHSH, CDR2 LQKENI. The CDR3 runs to 13 residues. CDR3 sequence reads: CASSPDLQETQYF. The CDR3 nucleotides are TGTGCCAGCTCACCGGACCTTCAAGAGACCCAGTACTTC.

This clonotype was recorded a few times. The V call is TRBV29-1, the J call TRBJ2-7; D unclear. Per germline, CDR1 SQVTM and CDR2 ANQGSEA. CDR3 length equals 11 residues. V lost 4 bases and J 4 bases, leaving 8 bases between the germline ends. CDR3 loop: CSVVSSYEQYF. The CDR3 nucleotides are TGCAGCGTTGTGTCGAGTTACGAGCAGTACTTC.

This clonotype has only a few counts. V usage is TRBV9 and J usage is TRBJ2-5; 9 bases line up with TRBD2. There are 14 residues in the CDR3. In germline, CDR1 is SGDLS, CDR2 YYNGEE. With 4 bases clipped from V and 7 bases from J, the junction kept 8 bases outside the gene matches. The CDR3 reads CASSPRAGGSTQYF. The CDR3 nucleotides are TGTGCCAGCAGCCCCAGAGCGGGGGGCTCGACCCAGTACTTC.

This clonotype was found a few times. This chain joins TRBV7-8 and TRBJ2-7, with TRBD1 matching 10 bases. From germline, CDR1 is SGHVS and CDR2 FQNEAQ. Trimming removed 2 bases from V and 3 bases from J; junction bases left unmatched: 7. This CDR3 is built from 16 residues. The CDR3 protein is CASSLLPGQGFYEQYV. Written as DNA, the CDR3 is TGTGCCAGCAGCTTACTGCCGGGACAGGGGTTCTACGAGCAGTACGTC.

The chain combines TRBV4-1 with TRBJ1-2, with unresolved D. Germline-derived CDR1 and CDR2 are MGHRA and YSYEKL. V was clipped by 2 bases and J by 3 bases, with 16 bases between them. This CDR3 is built from 16 residues. The CDR3 spells CASSQTSRVTYYGYTF. CDR3 bases: TGCGCCAGCAGCCAAACGTCGAGAGTCACTTACTATGGCTACACCTTC.

A few counts support this clonotype. The genes are TRBV10-3 and TRBJ2-1, with 8 bases aligning to TRBD1. The V and J ends lost 5 bases and 9 bases, in that order; junction bases with no gene match: 3. Germline V gene data show CDR1 as ENHRY and CDR2 as SYGVKD. This CDR3 spans 12 amino acids. CDR3 bases: TGTGCCATCAGTCCGGGACAGGCTGAGCAGTTCTTC. Translated, it gives CAISPGQAEQFF.

This clonotype has a count of ten or more. This chain uses TRBV5-1 with TRBJ2-1; D remains unclear. Trimming left V 6 bases short and J 5 bases short, with 18 bases between. Germline V gives CDR1 SGHRS, CDR2 YFSETQ. This CDR3 contains 15 residues. The CDR3 region has the DNA TGCGCCAGCAAGCCCCTTGGTGGGAATGACAATGAGCAGTTCTTC. It translates to CASKPLGGNDNEQFF.

In this sample, this clonotype turned up a few times. The gene calls are TRBV3-1 and TRBJ2-3, with a tentative D call TRBD2 (6 bases). CDR3 length: 14 residues. Per the germline V gene, CDR1 is LGHDT and CDR2 is YNNKEL (reference sequence). V gave up 4 bases and J gave up 2 bases, with 10 bases separating them. The CDR3 sequence: CASSLAGNTDTQYF. CDR3 in DNA: TGTGCCAGCAGCCTGGCGGGGAACACAGATACGCAGTATTTT.

The sample holds a few counts of this clonotype. The chain has TRBV6-5 and TRBJ2-2; 7 nucleotides align to TRBD2. Per germline, CDR1 MNHEY and CDR2 SVGAGI. Unmatched junction bases numbered 10, after V lost 5 bases and J lost 7 bases. The CDR3 totals 15 residues. The CDR3 sequence: CASSGGEGRDGELFF. The CDR3 DNA reads as TGTGCCAGCAGTGGCGGGGAGGGACGCGACGGGGAGCTGTTTTTT.

This clonotype occurred many times. This chain joins TRBV28 and TRBJ2-5; D is unresolved. Germline values: CDR1 MDHEN, CDR2 SYDVKM. V was clipped by 5 bases and J by 4 bases, with 11 bases between them. This CDR3 spans 13 amino acids. The CDR3 reads CASSPPGRETQYF. CDR3 coding DNA: TGTGCCAGCAGTCCTCCCGGGCGAGAGACCCAGTACTTC.

In this sample, this clonotype turned up many times. The V gene is TRBV5-1, the J gene TRBJ1-2; tentatively, D is TRBD1 (5 bases). The CDR3 extends over 16 amino acids. Trimming removed 4 bases at V and 7 bases at J, with 23 bases between. Germline V gene sequence: CDR1 SGHRS, CDR2 YFSETQ. The CDR3 DNA follows: TGCGCCAGCAGCCGGGGAGACCGCGACAGAGCCGGTGGCTACACCTTC. Its protein product is CASSRGDRDRAGGYTF.

The gene calls are TRBV5-1 and TRBJ2-3; 9 nucleotides match TRBD1. Trimming took 3 bases from V and 4 from J; bases not matched to a gene: 12. The CDR3 runs 17 residues. Per germline, CDR1 SGHRS and CDR2 YFSETQ. As DNA, the CDR3 is TGCGCCAGCAGCTCGCCTCCGCGGACAGGGGCCCCAGATACGCAGTATTTT. Protein: CASSSPPRTGAPDTQYF.

This clonotype was seen a few times. The genes are TRBV6-6 and TRBJ1-1; D is ambiguous. Germline loops: CDR1 MNHNY, CDR2 SVGAGI (reference sequence). V was clipped by 4 bases and J by 6 bases, with 18 bases between them. The CDR3 runs 15 residues. The DNA of the CDR3 is TGTGCCAGCAGTTTGGTTGGACCGCCGGGCGCTGAAGCTTTCTTT. This sequence encodes CASSLVGPPGAEAFF.